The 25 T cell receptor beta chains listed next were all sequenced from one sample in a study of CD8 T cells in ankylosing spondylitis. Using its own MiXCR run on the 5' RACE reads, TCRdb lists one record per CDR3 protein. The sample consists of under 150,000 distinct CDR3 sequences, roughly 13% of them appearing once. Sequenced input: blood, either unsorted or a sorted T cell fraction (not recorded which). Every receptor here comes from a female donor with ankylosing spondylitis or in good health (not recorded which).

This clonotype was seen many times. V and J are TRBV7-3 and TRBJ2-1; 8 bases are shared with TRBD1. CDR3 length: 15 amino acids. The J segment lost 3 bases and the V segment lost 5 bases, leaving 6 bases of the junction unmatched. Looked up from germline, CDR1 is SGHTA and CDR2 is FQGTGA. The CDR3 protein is CASSGGTGRYNEQFF. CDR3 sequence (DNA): TGTGCCAGCAGCGGGGGGACAGGCCGCTACAATGAGCAGTTCTTC.

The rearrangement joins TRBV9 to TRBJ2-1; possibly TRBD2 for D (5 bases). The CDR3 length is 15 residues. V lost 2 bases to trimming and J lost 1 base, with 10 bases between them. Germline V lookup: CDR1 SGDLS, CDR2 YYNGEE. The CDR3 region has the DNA TGTGCCAGCAGCGTTGAGGGCCGGTCCTACAATGAGCAGTTCTTC. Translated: CASSVEGRSYNEQFF.

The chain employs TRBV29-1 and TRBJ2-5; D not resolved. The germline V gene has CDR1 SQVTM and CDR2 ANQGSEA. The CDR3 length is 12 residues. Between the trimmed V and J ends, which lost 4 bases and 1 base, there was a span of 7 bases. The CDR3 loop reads CSVAEPQETQYF. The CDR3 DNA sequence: TGCAGCGTTGCCGAGCCCCAAGAGACCCAGTACTTC.

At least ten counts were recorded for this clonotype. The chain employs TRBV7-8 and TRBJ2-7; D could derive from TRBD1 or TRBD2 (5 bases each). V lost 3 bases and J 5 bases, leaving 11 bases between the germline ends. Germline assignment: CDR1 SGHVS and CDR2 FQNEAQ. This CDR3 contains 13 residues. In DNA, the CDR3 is TGTGCCAGCAGCTTCCCCGGGACCCACGAGCAGTACTTC. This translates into CASSFPGTHEQYF.

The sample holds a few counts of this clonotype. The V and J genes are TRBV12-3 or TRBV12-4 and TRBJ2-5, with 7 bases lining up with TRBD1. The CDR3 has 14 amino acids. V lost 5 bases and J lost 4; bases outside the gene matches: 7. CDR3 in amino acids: CASSLQRGRETQYF. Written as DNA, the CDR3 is TGTGCCAGCAGTCTACAGAGGGGGCGAGAGACCCAGTACTTC.

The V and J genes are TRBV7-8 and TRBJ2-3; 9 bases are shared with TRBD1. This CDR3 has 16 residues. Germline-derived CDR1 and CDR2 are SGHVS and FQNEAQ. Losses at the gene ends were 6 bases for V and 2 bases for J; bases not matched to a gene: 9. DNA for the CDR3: TGTGCCAGCAGGTCGCCGGGACAGGGTTTCACAGATACGCAGTATTTT. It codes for CASRSPGQGFTDTQYF. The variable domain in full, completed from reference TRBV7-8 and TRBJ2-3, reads GAGVSQSPRYKVAKRGQDVALRCDPISGHVSLFWYQQALGQGPEFLTYFQNEAQLDKSGLPSDRFFAERPEGSVSTLKIQRTQQEDSAVYLCASRSPGQGFTDTQYFGPGTRLTVL.

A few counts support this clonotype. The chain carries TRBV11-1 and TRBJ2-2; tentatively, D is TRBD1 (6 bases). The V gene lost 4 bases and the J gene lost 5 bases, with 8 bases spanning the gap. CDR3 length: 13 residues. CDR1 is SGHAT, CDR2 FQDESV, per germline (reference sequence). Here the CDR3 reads CASSYRVTGELFF. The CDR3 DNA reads TGTGCCAGCAGCTACAGGGTGACCGGGGAGCTGTTTTTT.

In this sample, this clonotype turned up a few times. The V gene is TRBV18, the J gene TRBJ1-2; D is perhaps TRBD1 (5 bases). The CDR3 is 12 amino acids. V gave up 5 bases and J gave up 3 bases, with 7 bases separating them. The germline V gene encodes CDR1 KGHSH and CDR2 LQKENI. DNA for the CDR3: TGTGCCAGCTCAGGGGCCTACTATGGCTACACCTTC. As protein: CASSGAYYGYTF.

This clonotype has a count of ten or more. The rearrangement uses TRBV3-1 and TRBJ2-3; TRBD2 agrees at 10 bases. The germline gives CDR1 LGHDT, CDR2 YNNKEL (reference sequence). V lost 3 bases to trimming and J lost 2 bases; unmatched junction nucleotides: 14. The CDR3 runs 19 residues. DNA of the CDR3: TGTGCCAGCAGCCATCGTCACCCTAGCGGGGGAGACCTCACAGATACGCAGTATTTT. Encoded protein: CASSHRHPSGGDLTDTQYF.

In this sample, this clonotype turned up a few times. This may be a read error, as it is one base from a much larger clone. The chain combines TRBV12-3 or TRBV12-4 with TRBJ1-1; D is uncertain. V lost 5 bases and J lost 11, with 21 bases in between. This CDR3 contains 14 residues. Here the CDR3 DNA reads TGTGCCAGCAGTCATACGAGAACAGCAAACTGGGCTTTCTTT. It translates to CASSHTRTANWAFF.

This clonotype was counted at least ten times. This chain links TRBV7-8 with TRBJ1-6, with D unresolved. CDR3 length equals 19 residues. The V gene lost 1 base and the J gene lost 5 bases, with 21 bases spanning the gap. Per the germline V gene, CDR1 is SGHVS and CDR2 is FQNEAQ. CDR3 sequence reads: CASSLVGNHKGRHNSPLHF. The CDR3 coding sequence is TGTGCCAGCAGCTTAGTGGGGAATCATAAAGGGCGTCATAATTCACCCCTCCACTTT.

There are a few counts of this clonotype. As DNA, the CDR3 is TGTGCCAGCAGCAAGGGCATTCAGCCCCAGCATTTT. This translates into CASSKGIQPQHF. The chain employs TRBV21-1 and TRBJ1-5. TRBV21-1 constitutes a pseudogene. This CDR3 has 12 amino acids.

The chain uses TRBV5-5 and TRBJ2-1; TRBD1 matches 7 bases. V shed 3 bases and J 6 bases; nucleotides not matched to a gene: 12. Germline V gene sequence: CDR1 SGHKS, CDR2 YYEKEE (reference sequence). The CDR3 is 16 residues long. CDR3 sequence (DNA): TGTGCCAGCAGCTCAATGGGACAGCCAAGAGGCAATGAGCAGTTCTTC. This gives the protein CASSSMGQPRGNEQFF.

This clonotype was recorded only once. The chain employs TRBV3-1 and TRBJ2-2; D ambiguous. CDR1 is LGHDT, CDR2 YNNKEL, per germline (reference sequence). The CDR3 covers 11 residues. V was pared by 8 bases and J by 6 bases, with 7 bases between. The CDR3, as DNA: TGTGCCAGCTCAGGCGCCGGGGAGCTGTTTTTT. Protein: CASSGAGELFF.

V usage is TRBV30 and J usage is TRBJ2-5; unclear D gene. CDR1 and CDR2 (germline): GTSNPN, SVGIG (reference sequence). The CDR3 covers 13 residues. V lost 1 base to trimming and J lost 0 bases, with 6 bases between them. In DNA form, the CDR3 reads TGTGCCTGGAGTGGTGGGTACCAAGAGACCCAGTACTTC. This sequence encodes CAWSGGYQETQYF.

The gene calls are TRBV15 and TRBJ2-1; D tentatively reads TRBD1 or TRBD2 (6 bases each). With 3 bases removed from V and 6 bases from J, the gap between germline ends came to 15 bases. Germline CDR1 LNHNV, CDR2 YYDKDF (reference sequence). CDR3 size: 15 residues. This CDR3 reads CATSREGGISNEQFF. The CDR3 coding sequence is TGTGCCACCAGCAGGGAGGGGGGCATTTCCAATGAGCAGTTCTTC.

Here the CDR3 DNA reads TGTGCCAGCAGTCATAACCAGGGGGCAAACAATCAGCCCCAGCATTTT. Encoded protein: CASSHNQGANNQPQHF. The rearrangement links TRBV27 to TRBJ1-5; 8 bases match TRBD1. Losses at the gene ends were 5 bases for V and 3 bases for J; bases not matched to a gene: 9. The germline CDR1 and CDR2 sequences are MNHEY and SMNVEV (reference sequence). This CDR3 is 16 amino acids long.

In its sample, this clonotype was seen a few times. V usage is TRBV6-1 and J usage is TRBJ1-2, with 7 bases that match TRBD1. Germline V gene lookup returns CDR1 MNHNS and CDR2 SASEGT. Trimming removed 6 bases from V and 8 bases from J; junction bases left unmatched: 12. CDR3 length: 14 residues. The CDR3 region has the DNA TGTGCCAGCAGACGAACAGGGGACGCAGGGGGCTACACCTTC. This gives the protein CASRRTGDAGGYTF.

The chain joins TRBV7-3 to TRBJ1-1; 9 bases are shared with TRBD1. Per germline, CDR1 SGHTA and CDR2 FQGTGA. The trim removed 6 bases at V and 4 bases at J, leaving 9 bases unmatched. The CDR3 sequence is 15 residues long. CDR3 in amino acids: CASRVKNRGLTEAFF. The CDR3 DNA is TGTGCCAGCAGAGTAAAAAACAGGGGGCTCACTGAAGCTTTCTTT.

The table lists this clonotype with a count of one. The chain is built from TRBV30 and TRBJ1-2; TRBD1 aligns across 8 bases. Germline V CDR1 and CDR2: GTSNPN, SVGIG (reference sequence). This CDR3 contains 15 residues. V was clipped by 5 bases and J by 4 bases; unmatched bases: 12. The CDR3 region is CAWGDRRSLSYGYTF. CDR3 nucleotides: TGTGCCTGGGGGGACAGGAGGAGCCTTAGCTATGGCTACACCTTC.

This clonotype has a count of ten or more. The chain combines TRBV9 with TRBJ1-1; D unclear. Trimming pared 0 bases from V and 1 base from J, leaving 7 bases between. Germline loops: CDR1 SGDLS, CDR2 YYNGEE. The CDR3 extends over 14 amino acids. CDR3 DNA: TGTGCCAGCAGCGTAGTTGGGCAGAACACTGAAGCTTTCTTT. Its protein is CASSVVGQNTEAFF.

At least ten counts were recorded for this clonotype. The CDR3 sequence: CAISSGYDQPQHF. CDR3 bases: TGTGCCATCAGTTCAGGGTATGACCAGCCCCAGCATTTT. The chain is built from TRBV10-3 and TRBJ1-5, with a tentative D call TRBD1 (5 bases). Germline V gene lookup returns CDR1 ENHRY and CDR2 SYGVKD. The CDR3 is 13 amino acids. Between the trimmed V and J ends, which lost 5 bases and 7 bases, there was a span of 12 bases.

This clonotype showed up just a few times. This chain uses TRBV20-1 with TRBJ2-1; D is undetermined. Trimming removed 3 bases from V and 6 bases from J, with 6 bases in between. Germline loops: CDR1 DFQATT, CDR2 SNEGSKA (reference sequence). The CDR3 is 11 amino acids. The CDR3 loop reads CSARGGNEQFF. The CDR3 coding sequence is TGCAGTGCTAGGGGTGGCAATGAGCAGTTCTTC.

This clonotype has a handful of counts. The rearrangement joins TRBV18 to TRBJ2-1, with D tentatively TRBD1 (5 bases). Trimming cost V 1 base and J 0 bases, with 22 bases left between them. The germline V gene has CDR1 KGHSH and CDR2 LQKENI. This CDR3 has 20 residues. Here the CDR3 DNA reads TGTGCCAGCTCACCACTGAATCATTTGACAGCCTTCCACTCCTACAATGAGCAGTTCTTC. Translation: CASSPLNHLTAFHSYNEQFF.

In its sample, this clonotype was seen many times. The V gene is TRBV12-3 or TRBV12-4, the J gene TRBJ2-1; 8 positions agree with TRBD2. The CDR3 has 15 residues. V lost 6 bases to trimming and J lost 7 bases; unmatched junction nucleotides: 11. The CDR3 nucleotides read TGTGCCAGCAGAGACATGGGACTAGGTCGTAATGAGCAGTTCTTC. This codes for CASRDMGLGRNEQFF.